This T cell receptor beta chain was sequenced for a study of blood T cell repertoires in COVID-19. Study as a whole: The study drew acute and convalescent COVID-19 samples from the United States, Italy and Spain. T cells, B-cell-depleted T cells, or PBMCs provided the cDNA or gDNA that served as material.

The V gene lost 4 bases and the J gene lost 10 bases, with 17 bases spanning the gap. CDR3 length equals 14 residues. The germline gives CDR1 MGHRA, CDR2 YSYEKL. Per the original data handling: Estimation of nucleated cell counts relied on the amplification of reference gene primers. Profiling relied on immunoSEQ multiplex PCR, and the TCRdb table lists in-frame clones only, not all of them. Clone size and V and J calls were adopted from that table, with D and trimming inferred from the DNA. The sample has approximately 170,000 clones, around 82% seen once. The sequenced sample consisted of peripheral blood. The receptor's source is a woman aged 70-85 years who had recovered from COVID-19. The genes are TRBV4-1 and TRBJ2-1; possibly TRBD2 for D (6 bases). Here the CDR3 reads CASSPRALGGEQFF. Written as DNA, the CDR3 is TGCGCCAGCAGCCCCCGGGCCCTTGGGGGGGAGCAGTTCTTC.